The rows below give T cell receptor delta chains drawn from one sample of a study of gamma-delta T cells after stem cell transplantation. TCRdb re-identified clones in the RT-PCR reads via CATT. The repertoire holds a few thousand delta-chain clones, roughly a fifth seen once, with 20% to 25% in the top ten. Sequencing was done on a sample of gamma-delta T cells. The receptor set was obtained from a human donor. It is not recorded whose cells these are; they may come from a transplant donor. The CDR3 runs from the conserved cysteine through the conserved F or W. D genes are given only for firm matches. Some rows mark clone size as missing; the rest say once, few, many or name a class of expanded clone.

D gene,V gene,J gene,clone size,CDR3 protein,CDR3 DNA
.,TRDV2,TRDJ1,medium-sized,CACDSVLGQHTHYTDKLIF,TGTGCCTGTGATTCCGTACTGGGTCAACACACACATTACACCGATAAACTCATCTTT
.,TRDV2,TRDJ1,medium-sized,CACDTIPATDSDKLIF,TGTGCCTGTGACACAATTCCCGCGACTGATTCCGATAAACTCATCTTT
TRDD3,TRDV2,TRDJ1,large,CACDTLGVNTDKLIF,TGTGCCTGTGACACCCTGGGGGTTAACACCGATAAACTCATCTTT
TRDD3,TRDV2,TRDJ1,medium-sized,CACDAVLGGHIYTDKLIF,TGTGCCTGTGACGCTGTGCTGGGGGGTCACATCTACACCGATAAACTCATCTTT
TRDD2,TRDV2,TRDJ1,medium-sized,CACDTIPTAEATDKLIF,TGTGCCTGTGACACAATTCCTACCGCCGAAGCGACCGATAAACTCATCTTT
TRDD3,TRDV2,TRDJ3,once,CACDAVGGTGGYAGSSWDTRQMFF,TGTGCCTGTGACGCCGTCGGGGGGACTGGGGGATACGCCGGCAGCTCCTGGGACACCCGACAGATGTTTTTC
.,TRDV2,TRDJ1,medium-sized,CACDLLRTAGKQPHTDKLIF,TGTGCCTGTGACCTTTTGAGAACTGCGGGCAAACAACCACACACCGATAAACTCATCTTT
.,TRDV2,TRDJ1,medium-sized,CACDTLEGDTYTDKLIF,TGTGCCTGTGACACCCTAGAGGGGGACACCTACACCGATAAACTCATCTTT
.,TRDV2,TRDJ3,medium-sized,CACDTVDGVRDTRQMFF,TGTGCCTGTGACACCGTGGACGGTGTCCGGGACACCCGACAGATGTTTTTC
TRDD3,TRDV2,TRDJ3,few,CACDNTGGSSWDTRQMFF,TGTGCCTGTGACAATACTGGGGGAAGCTCCTGGGACACCCGACAGATGTTTTTC
.,TRDV2,TRDJ1,few,CACDTVGVGGDSNKLIF,TGTGCCTGTGACACCGTAGGGGTCGGTGGGGATTCAAATAAACTCATCTTT
TRDD3,TRDV2,TRDJ1,medium-sized,CACDTVGTGGGHTDKLIF,TGTGCCTGTGACACCGTGGGTACTGGGGGAGGTCACACCGATAAACTCATCTTT
TRDD3,TRDV2,TRDJ1,medium-sized,CACDTLGVLTDKLIF,TGTGCCTGTGACACGCTGGGGGTCCTTACCGATAAACTCATCTTT
TRDD3,TRDV2,TRDJ1,medium-sized,CACDTVYLPRPAGTGGYSSKLIF,TGTGCCTGTGACACCGTATACCTTCCCAGACCCGCCGGTACTGGGGGATACAGTTCAAAACTCATCTTT
TRDD3,TRDV2,TRDJ1,medium-sized,CACDRLGSHNDKLIF,TGTGCCTGTGACAGACTGGGGAGCCACAACGATAAACTCATCTTT
TRDD3,TRDV2,TRDJ1,medium-sized,CACDVLGEGRGTDKLIF,TGTGCCTGCGACGTACTGGGGGAAGGGAGAGGTACCGATAAACTCATCTTT
.,TRDV2,TRDJ1,medium-sized,CACDTLRLIWPSQTTNHTDKLIF,TGTGCCTGTGACACCCTACGACTGATTTGGCCTTCTCAGACTACAAACCACACCGATAAACTCATCTTT
TRDD3,TRDV2,TRDJ3,medium-sized,CACDSVLGDTHVDMKGMRTRQMFF,TGTGCCTGTGACTCCGTGCTGGGGGATACGCATGTGGATATGAAGGGCATGCGCACCCGACAGATGTTTTTC
TRDD3,TRDV2,TRDJ3,medium-sized,CACVSLGDTDSWDTRQMFF,TGTGCCTGTGTTTCCCTGGGGGACACAGATTCCTGGGACACCCGACAGATGTTTTTC
TRDD3,TRDV2,TRDJ1,medium-sized,CACDGLGDTPYTDKLIF,TGTGCCTGTGACGGACTGGGGGATACGCCTTACACCGATAAACTCATCTTT
TRDD3,TRDV2,TRDJ1,medium-sized,CACDSLGSTGGSTDKLIF,TGTGCCTGTGACTCCTTGGGTTCTACTGGGGGATCCACCGATAAACTCATCTTT
TRDD3,TRDV2,TRDJ1,medium-sized,CACDLLGENTDKLIF,TGTGCCTGTGATTTACTGGGGGAAAACACCGATAAACTCATCTTT
TRDD3,TRDV2,TRDJ1,medium-sized,CACDRLGDTGPDKLIF,TGTGCCTGTGACCGACTGGGGGATACCGGCCCCGATAAACTCATCTTT
TRDD3,TRDV2,TRDJ1,few,CACDKLGAYTDKLIF,TGTGCCTGTGACAAACTGGGGGCATACACCGATAAACTCATCTTT
TRDD3,TRDV2,TRDJ1,medium-sized,CACDPVLGDSFSYTDKLIF,TGTGCCTGTGACCCCGTACTGGGGGATTCGTTCTCGTACACCGATAAACTCATCTTT
TRDD3,TRDV2,TRDJ1,medium-sized,CACEELGLGGADKLIF,TGTGCCTGTGAGGAACTGGGGCTTGGAGGGGCCGATAAACTCATCTTT
.,TRDV2,TRDJ1,medium-sized,CACDAIRSSGTNKLIF,TGTGCCTGTGACGCGATTAGATCTTCGGGGACCAATAAACTCATCTTT
.,TRDV2,TRDJ1,medium-sized,CACDTPWGSNTDKLIF,TGTGCCTGTGACACCCCATGGGGGTCCAACACCGATAAACTCATCTTT
TRDD3,TRDV1,TRDJ1,medium-sized,CALGELYHTWGIALAKLIF,TGTGCTCTTGGGGAACTTTACCATACCTGGGGGATCGCGTTGGCTAAACTCATCTTT
.,TRDV2,TRDJ1,medium-sized,CACDTLPTWGDKGDKLIF,TGTGCCTGTGACACTCTTCCTACCTGGGGGGATAAAGGCGATAAACTCATCTTT
TRDD3,TRDV2,TRDJ1,medium-sized,CACDTVSSTGGSDKLIF,TGTGCCTGTGACACCGTGTCCTCCACTGGGGGATCCGATAAACTCATCTTT
.,TRDV2,TRDJ1,medium-sized,CACDTMGARHTDKLIF,TGTGCCTGTGACACTATGGGGGCCCGGCACACCGATAAACTCATCTTT
TRDD3,TRDV2,TRDJ1,few,CACDPVTTGGPTTDKLIF,TGTGCCTGTGATCCCGTTACTACTGGGGGCCCCACTACCGATAAACTCATCTTT
TRDD3,TRDV2,TRDJ2,medium-sized,CACDSVGTGGYDQMTAQLFF,TGTGCCTGTGACTCCGTCGGTACTGGGGGATACGACCAGATGACAGCACAACTCTTCTTT
TRDD3,TRDV2,TRDJ1,few,CACDYLLGDTTDKLIF,TGTGCCTGTGATTATCTACTGGGGGACACAACCGATAAACTTATCTTT
TRDD3,TRDV2,TRDJ1,few,CACDTVGLGASTDKLIF,TGTGCCTGTGACACCGTTGGGCTGGGGGCTTCCACCGATAAACTCATCTTT
TRDD3,TRDV2,TRDJ1,large,CACDTVRGTRGIITDKLIF,TGTGCCTGTGACACCGTACGGGGGACACGGGGGATAATTACCGATAAACTCATCTTT
.,TRDV2,TRDJ3,large,CACDHPGSWDTRQMFF,TGTGCCTGTGACCATCCGGGCTCCTGGGACACCCGACAGATGTTTTTC
.,TRDV2,TRDJ1,few,CACDTVTHTDKLIF,TGTGCCTGTGACACCGTAACTCACACCGATAAACTCATCTTT
TRDD3,TRDV2,TRDJ1,medium-sized,CACDRVGTGGNPTDKLIF,TGTGCCTGTGACCGGGTCGGTACTGGGGGAAACCCCACCGATAAACTCATCTTT
TRDD3,TRDV2,TRDJ1,few,CACDSLRLGDTIIPDKLIF,TGTGCCTGTGACAGCCTACGACTGGGGGATACGATAATCCCCGATAAACTCATCTTT
.,TRDV2,TRDJ1,.,CACDPLLLEGTAYTDKLIF,TGTGCCTGTGACCCCCTGTTACTGGAGGGAACGGCGTACACCGATAAACTCATCTTT
.,TRDV2,TRDJ1,medium-sized,CACDATFTGRIPDKLIF,TGTGCCTGTGACGCAACCTTCACTGGGAGAATACCCGATAAACTCATCTTT
TRDD3,TRDV2,TRDJ1,medium-sized,CACDRLGDTLDKLIF,TGTGCCTGTGATCGACTGGGGGATACTCTCGATAAACTCATCTTT
TRDD3,TRDV2,TRDJ1,medium-sized,CACDTVGDGRYTDKLIF,TGTGCCTGTGACACCGTGGGGGATGGAAGGTACACCGATAAACTCATCTTT